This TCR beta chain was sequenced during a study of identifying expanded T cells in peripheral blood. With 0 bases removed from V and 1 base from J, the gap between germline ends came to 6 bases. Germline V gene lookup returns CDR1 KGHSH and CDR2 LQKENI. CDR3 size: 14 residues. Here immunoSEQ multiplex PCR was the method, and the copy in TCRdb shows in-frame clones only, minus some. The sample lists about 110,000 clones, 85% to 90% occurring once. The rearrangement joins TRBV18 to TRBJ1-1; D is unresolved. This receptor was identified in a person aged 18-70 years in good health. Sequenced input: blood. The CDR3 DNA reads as TGTGCCAGCTCACCACCCGGCCAGAACACTGAAGCTTTCTTT. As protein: CASSPPGQNTEAFF.